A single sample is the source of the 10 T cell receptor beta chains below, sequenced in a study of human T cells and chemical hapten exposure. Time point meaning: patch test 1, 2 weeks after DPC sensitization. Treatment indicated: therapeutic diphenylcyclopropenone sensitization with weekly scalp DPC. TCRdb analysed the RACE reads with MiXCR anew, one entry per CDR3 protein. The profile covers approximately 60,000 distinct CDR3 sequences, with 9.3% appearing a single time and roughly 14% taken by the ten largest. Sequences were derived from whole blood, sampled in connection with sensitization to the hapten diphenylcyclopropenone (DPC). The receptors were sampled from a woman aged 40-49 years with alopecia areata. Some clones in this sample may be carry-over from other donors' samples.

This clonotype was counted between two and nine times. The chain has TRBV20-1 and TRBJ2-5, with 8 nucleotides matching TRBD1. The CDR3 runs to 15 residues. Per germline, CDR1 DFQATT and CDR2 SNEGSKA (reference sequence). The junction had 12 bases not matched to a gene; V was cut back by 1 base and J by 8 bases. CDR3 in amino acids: CSARVLGQGIETQYF. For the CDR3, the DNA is TGCAGTGCTAGAGTCCTTGGACAGGGTATAGAAACCCAGTACTTC.

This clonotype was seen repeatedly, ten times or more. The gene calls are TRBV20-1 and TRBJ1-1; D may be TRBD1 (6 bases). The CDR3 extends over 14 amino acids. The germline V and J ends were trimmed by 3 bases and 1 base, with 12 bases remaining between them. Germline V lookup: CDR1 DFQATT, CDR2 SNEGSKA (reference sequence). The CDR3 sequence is CSARAATGNTEAFF. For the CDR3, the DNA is TGCAGTGCTAGGGCCGCGACAGGGAACACTGAAGCTTTCTTT.

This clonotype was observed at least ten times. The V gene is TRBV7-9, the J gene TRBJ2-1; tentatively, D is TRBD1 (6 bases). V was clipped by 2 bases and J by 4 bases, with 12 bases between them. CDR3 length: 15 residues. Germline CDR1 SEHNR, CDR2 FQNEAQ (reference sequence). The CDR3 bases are TGTGCCAGCAGCTTAAGGGGGACCCCTTACAATGAGCAGTTCTTC. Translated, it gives CASSLRGTPYNEQFF.

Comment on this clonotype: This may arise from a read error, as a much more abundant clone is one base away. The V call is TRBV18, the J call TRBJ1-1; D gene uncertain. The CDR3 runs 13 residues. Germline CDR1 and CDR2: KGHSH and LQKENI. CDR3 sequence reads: CASSTKENTDAFF. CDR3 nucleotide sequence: TGTGCCAGCTCAACCAAGGAGAACACTGATGCTTTCTTT.

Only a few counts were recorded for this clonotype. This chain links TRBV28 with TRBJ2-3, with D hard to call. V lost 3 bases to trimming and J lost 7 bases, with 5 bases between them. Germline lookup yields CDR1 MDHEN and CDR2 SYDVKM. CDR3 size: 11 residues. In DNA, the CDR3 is TGTGCCAGCAGTTTCGGGCATACGCAGTATTTT. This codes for CASSFGHTQYF.

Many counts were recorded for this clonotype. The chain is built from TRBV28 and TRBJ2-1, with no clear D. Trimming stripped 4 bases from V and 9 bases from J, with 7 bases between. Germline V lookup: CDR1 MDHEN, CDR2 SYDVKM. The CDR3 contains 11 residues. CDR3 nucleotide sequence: TGTGCCAGCAGTTCCCCCAGTGAGCAGTTCTTC. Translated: CASSSPSEQFF.

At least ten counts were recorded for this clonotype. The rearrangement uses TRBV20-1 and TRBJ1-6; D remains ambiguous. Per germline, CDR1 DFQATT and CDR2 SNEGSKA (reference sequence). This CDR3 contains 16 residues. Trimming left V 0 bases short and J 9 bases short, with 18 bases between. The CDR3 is CSARDIGSGEGSPLHF. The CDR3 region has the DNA TGCAGTGCTAGAGATATCGGCAGCGGGGAGGGTTCACCCCTCCACTTT.

CDR3 DNA sequence: TGTGCCAGCAGCTCGGGACTAGCGGGGGGGTACAATGAGCAGTTCTTC. Protein: CASSSGLAGGYNEQFF. The V gene is TRBV7-6, the J gene TRBJ2-1, with 16 nucleotides matching TRBD2. The CDR3 is 16 residues long. Losses at the gene ends were 4 bases for V and 4 bases for J; bases not matched to a gene: 1. CDR1 and CDR2 (germline): SGHVS, FNYEAQ. Full variable domain (missing parts from reference TRBV7-6 and TRBJ2-1): GAGVSQSPRYKVTKRGQDVALRCDPISGHVSLYWYRQALGQGPEFLTYFNYEAQQDKSGLPNDRFSAERPEGSISTLTIQRTEQRDSAMYRCASSSGLAGGYNEQFFGPGTRLTVL.

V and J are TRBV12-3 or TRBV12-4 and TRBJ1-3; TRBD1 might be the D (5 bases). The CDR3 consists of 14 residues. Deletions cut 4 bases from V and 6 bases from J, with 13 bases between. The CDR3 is CASSSDGAANTIYF. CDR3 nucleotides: TGTGCCAGCAGTTCCGACGGGGCGGCAAACACCATATATTTT.

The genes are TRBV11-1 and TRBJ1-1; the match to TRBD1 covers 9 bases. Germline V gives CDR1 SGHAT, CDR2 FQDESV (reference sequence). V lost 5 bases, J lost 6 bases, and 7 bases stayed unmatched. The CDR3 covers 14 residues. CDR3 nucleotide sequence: TGTGCCAGCAGCCGGGGGGACAGGGCCGCTGAAGCTTTCTTT. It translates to CASSRGDRAAEAFF.